These T cell receptor beta chains were read from a single sample in a study of cytomegalovirus exposure and HLA in healthy donors. The table came from immunoSEQ multiplex PCR; TCRdb's copy has only in-frame clones and leaves some out. This sample yields 90,000 to 120,000 clones, of which about 80% are seen a single time; approximately 2.4% belongs to the top ten. The sample taken for sequencing was PBMCs. The receptors derive from a man aged 25 to 45 in good health and CMV-seropositive. Each CDR3 is given with its conserved first and last residue. A D gene is named only where the DNA matches it firmly. Expanded clones are given a class, and other clones once, few, many or no size at all.

CDR3 DNA | CDR3 protein | clone size | D gene | J gene | V gene
TGTGCCAGCAGGTCAACCCGACAGGGCTTTATGAACACTGAAGCTTTCTTT | CASRSTRQGFMNTEAFF | NA | TRBD1 | TRBJ1-1 | TRBV7-9
TGCGCCAGCAGCTTGGGGGCGGGGGGGACAGTACACAATGAGCAGTTCTTC | CASSLGAGGTVHNEQFF | NA | TRBD2 | TRBJ2-1 | TRBV5-1
TGTGCCAGCAGTTACTCTGCGCGGGGGGGCCTAGAGACCCAGTACTTC | CASSYSARGGLETQYF | NA | TRBD2 | TRBJ2-5 | TRBV6-5
TGCGCCAGCAGCCTGGACAGTGGAACTAATGAAAAACTGTTTTTT | CASSLDSGTNEKLFF | NA | NA | TRBJ1-4 | TRBV5-1
TGTGCCAGCAGCCCCCCTAGGACCGGGGAGCTGTTTTTT | CASSPPRTGELFF | NA | NA | TRBJ2-2 | TRBV4-2
TGTGCCAGTACTAAAGGACAGGCTCCCGGCGAGCAGTACTTC | CASTKGQAPGEQYF | NA | TRBD1 | TRBJ2-7 | TRBV19
TGTGCCAGCTCACCTTCGGCGGGTGAGACCCAGTACTTC | CASSPSAGETQYF | NA | NA | TRBJ2-5 | TRBV18
TGTGCCTGGCCGGGACAGGGGGTTCCCGGTAATGAAAAACTGTTTTTT | CAWPGQGVPGNEKLFF | NA | TRBD1 | TRBJ1-4 | TRBV30
TGTGCCAGCAGCGTAGGCTTAGGGACAGGGACCACTATAGCCAAAAACAGTCAGTACTTC | CASSVGLGTGTTIAKNSQYF | NA | TRBD1 | TRBJ2-4 | TRBV9
TGTGCCAGTAGTCTAGGAGGTCAGGGGTCTCAGCCCCAGCATTTT | CASSLGGQGSQPQHF | NA | NA | TRBJ1-5 | TRBV19
TGTGCCAGCAGCCCCTCGACAGGGGGATATAATTCACCCCTCCACTTT | CASSPSTGGYNSPLHF | NA | TRBD1 | TRBJ1-6 | TRBV11-2
TGTGCCAGCAGCCGTGGGCCCCACCTTTCCTCCTACAATGAGCAGTTCTTC | CASSRGPHLSSYNEQFF | NA | NA | TRBJ2-1 | TRBV5-6
TGTGCCAGCAGTTTAGAGTCCCCGCCGAATAATTCACCCCTCCACTTT | CASSLESPPNNSPLHF | NA | NA | TRBJ1-6 | TRBV2
TGTGCCAGCAGTGCGACTCGCGCAGGGCATACTGAAGCTTTCTTT | CASSATRAGHTEAFF | NA | NA | TRBJ1-1 | TRBV6-6
TGCGCCAGCAGCCAACCAGGGGGCGTAGATACGCAGTATTTT | CASSQPGGVDTQYF | NA | TRBD1 | TRBJ2-3 | TRBV4-1
TGTGCCAGCTCACCTGAGGGACAGGGATCCGTCGCCCTCCACTTT | CASSPEGQGSVALHF | NA | TRBD1 | TRBJ1-6 | TRBV18
TGTGCCAGCAGCTTACACGACATTCGGACTGAAGCTTTCTTT | CASSLHDIRTEAFF | few | NA | TRBJ1-1 | TRBV7-9
TGCGCCAGCAGCCAAGGACCACTCTCGAGGAACCTGAACACTGAAGCTTTCTTT | CASSQGPLSRNLNTEAFF | NA | NA | TRBJ1-1 | TRBV4-1
TGTGCCAGCAGCTTAAGACAGGGTTCAGCTCATGATAGGGACCATACGCAGTATTTT | CASSLRQGSAHDRDHTQYF | NA | TRBD1 | TRBJ2-3 | TRBV7-8
TGCGCCAGCAGCCTGGGACAGGGGGATCAGCCCCAGCATTTT | CASSLGQGDQPQHF | NA | TRBD1 | TRBJ1-5 | TRBV4-1
TGTGCCAGCAAAGGACAGGGCTCCTTGGGGGCCAACGGCCTGACTTTC | CASKGQGSLGANGLTF | few | TRBD1 | TRBJ2-6 | TRBV2
TGCGCCAGCAGCGAAAACAGGGACCGCTACGAGCAGTACTTC | CASSENRDRYEQYF | NA | NA | TRBJ2-7 | TRBV5-1
TGCGCCAGCAGTAGCGGACAGGGCTACGAGCAGTACTTC | CASSSGQGYEQYF | NA | TRBD1 | TRBJ2-7 | TRBV5-1
TGTGCCAGCAGCTTAGTTGACAGGCATAATTCACCCCTCCACTTT | CASSLVDRHNSPLHF | NA | NA | TRBJ1-6 | TRBV7-6
TGTGCCAGCAGCTTAGGGGCTGAACAGCTATTCTATGGCTACACCTTC | CASSLGAEQLFYGYTF | NA | NA | TRBJ1-2 | TRBV7-9
TGTGCCAGCAGCTCTCGGGGGAACACTGAAGCTTTCTTT | CASSSRGNTEAFF | few | NA | TRBJ1-1 | TRBV11-1